The subject of this entry is one TCR beta chain. The data stem from a study of blood T cell repertoires in COVID-19. Study background: Samples of COVID-19 (acute and convalescent) were obtained from the United States, Italy and Spain. Sources were T cells, B-cell-depleted T cells, or PBMCs; the material itself was cDNA or gDNA.

Which cohort a participant joined came from the clinical history participants gave. Original handling: The assay estimated nucleated cells by amplifying reference gene primers. The protocol was immunoSEQ multiplex PCR, while the TCRdb copy is restricted to in-frame clones and leaves out a portion. V and J calls and clone size are as listed in that table; D and trimming were resolved from the DNA. Among about 190,000 clones listed, roughly nine tenths were seen once. The CDR3 length is 13 residues. Trimming left V 5 bases short and J 6 bases short, with 16 bases between. Per the germline V gene, CDR1 is GTSNPN and CDR2 is SVGIG (reference sequence).

The genes are TRBV30 and TRBJ1-1; possibly TRBD1 for D (5 bases). The clonotype was recovered from a woman aged 40-49 years in a cohort exposed to, infected with or recovered from COVID-19 (not recorded which). The sequenced material came from PBMCs or T cells enriched from blood (not recorded which). The CDR3 nucleotides are TGTGCCTGGTCATGGGGGGTTGGGGCTGAAGCTTTCTTT. Translating it yields CAWSWGVGAEAFF. Based on the CDR3 plus reference TRBV30 and TRBJ1-1, the full variable domain is SQTIHQWPATLVQPVGSPLSLECTVEGTSNPNLYWYRQAAGRGLQLLFYSVGIGQISSEVPQNLSASRPQDRQFILSSKKLLLSDSGFYLCAWSWGVGAEAFFGQGTRLTVV.